The text below deals with one TCR beta chain. This sample was taken from a study of blood T cell repertoires in COVID-19. Across the whole study: Acute and convalescent COVID-19 samples came from the United States, Italy and Spain. In each case, the material was cDNA or gDNA derived from T cells, B-cell-depleted T cells, or PBMCs.

The protocol was immunoSEQ multiplex PCR, while the TCRdb copy is restricted to in-frame clones and leaves out a portion. The table has about 170,000 clones, about 80% seen once. V was shortened by 4 bases and J by 5 bases, with 12 bases between the two germline ends. Germline CDR1 reads LNHDA; CDR2 reads SQIVND (reference sequence). CDR3 size: 13 residues. This clonotype was sampled from a human donor with acute or convalescent COVID-19. The donor label of this sample is uncertain. Sequencing was carried out using peripheral blood. The chain recombines TRBV19 with TRBJ2-7, with a weak D call TRBD1 (5 bases). The CDR3 loop is CASSTPGNHEQYF. The CDR3 DNA follows: TGTGCCAGTAGTACACCAGGGAACCACGAGCAGTACTTC.